This is a list of T cell receptor beta chains from one sample in a study of T-cell reconstitution after alpha-beta-depleted transplantation in children. MiXCR, applied by TCRdb to the PCR reads, yields one record per CDR3 protein. The sample has some 200,000 distinct CDR3 sequences; about 8.2% are singletons. The sample in question was PBMCs, mostly from graft donor cells, obtained 360 days after TCRalphabeta/CD19-depleted stem cell transplant. These receptors originate from a male patient aged 2 to 10 who had a stem cell transplant for acute myeloid leukemia, so the T cells may come from the graft donor. The conserved cysteine and the conserved F or W are not part of the CDR3 here. Fields, in order: J gene, V gene, D gene, CDR3 protein. The D gene is left open where the match is weak.

TRBJ2-1	TRBV20-1	TRBD2	SATGRGAWDEQF
TRBJ2-1	TRBV29-1	TRBD2	SATASGSLAYNEQF
TRBJ1-5	TRBV7-6	TRBD1	ASSSQGEQPQH
TRBJ1-6	TRBV5-1	-	ASSPSGGARVNSPLH
TRBJ1-1	TRBV6-2/TRBV6-3	-	ASSYSNTEAF
TRBJ2-1	TRBV29-1	-	SVEGGQIYNEQF
TRBJ2-1	TRBV18	-	ASSPPALGAYNEQF
TRBJ2-2	TRBV20-1	TRBD2	SARGFLVGRAVGELF
TRBJ2-5	TRBV5-1	TRBD2	ASGRGAGATQY
TRBJ1-2	TRBV12-3/TRBV12-4	-	ASSFTGFYGYT
TRBJ1-1	TRBV9	-	ASSPGGGGTEAF
TRBJ2-2	TRBV20-1	-	SANHANTGELF